This T cell receptor beta chain was recovered during a study of T-cell reconstitution after alpha-beta-depleted transplantation in children. Study-wide results and limits: Hyperexpanded clones declined; after one year, newly produced T cells mostly supplied diversity. Surviving recipient T cells and thymic progenitors produced the high day-60 TCRbeta diversity seen in some patients. Approximately two months post-transplant, alpha-beta T cells reportedly originated from several hundred expanded graft clones.

A word on this clonotype: The target antigen is unknown.

Germline V gene lookup returns CDR1 SEHNR and CDR2 FQNEAQ (reference sequence). The CDR3 runs 12 residues. V was trimmed by 9 bases and J by 0 bases, leaving 8 bases between them. Construction of the TCRbeta library involved unique molecular identifiers. TCRdb passed the PCR reads through MiXCR, listing each CDR3 protein once. The sample consists of 300,000 to 400,000 distinct CDR3 sequences, roughly 17% of them appearing once. This sample comprised PBMCs, mostly from graft donor cells, obtained 360 days after TCRalphabeta/CD19-depleted stem cell transplant. The V call is TRBV7-9, the J call TRBJ2-5; D is possibly TRBD2 (6 bases). This sequence was found in a male patient between 2 and 15 years old who had a stem cell transplant for acute lymphoblastic leukemia, so the T cells may come from the graft donor. CDR3 sequence: CASRDYQETQYF. In nucleotides, the CDR3 is TGTGCCAGTCGGGACTACCAAGAGACCCAGTACTTC.